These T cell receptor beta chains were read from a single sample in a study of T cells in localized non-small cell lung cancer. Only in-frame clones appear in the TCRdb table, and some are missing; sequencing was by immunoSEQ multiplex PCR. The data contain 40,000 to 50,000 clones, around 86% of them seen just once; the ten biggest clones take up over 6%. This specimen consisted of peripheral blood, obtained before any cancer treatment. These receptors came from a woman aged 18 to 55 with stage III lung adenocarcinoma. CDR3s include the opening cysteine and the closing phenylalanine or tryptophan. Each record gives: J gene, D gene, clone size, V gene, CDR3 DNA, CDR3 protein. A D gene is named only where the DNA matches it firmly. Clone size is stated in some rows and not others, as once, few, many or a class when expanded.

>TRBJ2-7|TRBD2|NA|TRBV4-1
TGCGCCAGCAGCCATGCCGGGACTAGATCACACGAGCAGTACTTC
CASSHAGTRSHEQYF
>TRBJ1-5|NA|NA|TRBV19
TGTGCCAGTAGTATTGCGGGCGTTGGCAATCAGCCCCAGCATTTT
CASSIAGVGNQPQHF
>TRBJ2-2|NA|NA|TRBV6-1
TGTGCCAGCATCCTGAAAAGATCCGGGGAGCTGTTTTTT
CASILKRSGELFF
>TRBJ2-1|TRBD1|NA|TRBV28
TGTGCCAGCAGTTCCCCAACCGTACAGGGGCCTGAGCAGTTCTTC
CASSSPTVQGPEQFF
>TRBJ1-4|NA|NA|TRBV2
TGTGCCAGCAAGAACAGTCCTAATGAAAAACTGTTTTTT
CASKNSPNEKLFF
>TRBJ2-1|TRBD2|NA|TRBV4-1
TGCGCCAGCAGCCGTACCCTACAGGGACTAGCGGATTACAATGAGCAGTTCTTC
CASSRTLQGLADYNEQFF
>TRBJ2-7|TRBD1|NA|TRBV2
TGTGCCAGCAGAACCGGGACAGGGTCCTACGAGCAGTACTTC
CASRTGTGSYEQYF
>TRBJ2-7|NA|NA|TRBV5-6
TGTGCCAGCAGCTTTGGGACAAGGGGGTCCGAGCAGTACTTC
CASSFGTRGSEQYF
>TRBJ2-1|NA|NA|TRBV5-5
TGTGCCAGCAGCCTCTCGCCGGGGCCCTACAATGAGCAGTTCTTC
CASSLSPGPYNEQFF
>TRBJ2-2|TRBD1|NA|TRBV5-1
TGCGCCAGCAGGGGACAGGGTACCACCGGGGAGCTGTTTTTT
CASRGQGTTGELFF
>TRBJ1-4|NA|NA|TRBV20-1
TGCAGTGCAGACGCTTGGGACGGGATGTTTTTT
CSADAWDGMFF
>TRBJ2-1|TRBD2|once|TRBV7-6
TGTGCCAGCAGCCCACGCCGGGCTAGCGGGTACAATGAGCAGTTCTTC
CASSPRRASGYNEQFF
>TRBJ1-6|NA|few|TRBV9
TGTGCCAGCAGCGTAGAGTATAATTCACCCCTCCACTTT
CASSVEYNSPLHF
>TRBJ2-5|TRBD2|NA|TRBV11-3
TGTGCCAGCAGCTTGGGACTAGCGGGGGGAGAAGAGACCCAGTACTTC
CASSLGLAGGEETQYF
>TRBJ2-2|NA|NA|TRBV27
TGTGCCAGCAGCGTAGGGAGGACAAACACCGGGGAGCTGTTTTTT
CASSVGRTNTGELFF
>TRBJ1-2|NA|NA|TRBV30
TGTGCCTGGAGTGTAGGAGGCGGAAGTCTCTATGGCTACACCTTC
CAWSVGGGSLYGYTF
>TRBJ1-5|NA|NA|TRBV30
TGTGCCTGGAGGGCATCTAGCAATCAGCCCCAGCATTTT
CAWRASSNQPQHF
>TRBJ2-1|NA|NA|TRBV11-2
TGTGCCAGCAGCTTCGGGGTTTCGGAGTTCTTC
CASSFGVSEFF
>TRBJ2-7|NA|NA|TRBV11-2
TGTGCCAGCAGCATCAGGGTCGGTGAGCAGTACTTC
CASSIRVGEQYF
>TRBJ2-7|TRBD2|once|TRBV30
TGTGCCTGGAGTTCGCTAGCGGGCTACGAGCAGTACTTC
CAWSSLAGYEQYF